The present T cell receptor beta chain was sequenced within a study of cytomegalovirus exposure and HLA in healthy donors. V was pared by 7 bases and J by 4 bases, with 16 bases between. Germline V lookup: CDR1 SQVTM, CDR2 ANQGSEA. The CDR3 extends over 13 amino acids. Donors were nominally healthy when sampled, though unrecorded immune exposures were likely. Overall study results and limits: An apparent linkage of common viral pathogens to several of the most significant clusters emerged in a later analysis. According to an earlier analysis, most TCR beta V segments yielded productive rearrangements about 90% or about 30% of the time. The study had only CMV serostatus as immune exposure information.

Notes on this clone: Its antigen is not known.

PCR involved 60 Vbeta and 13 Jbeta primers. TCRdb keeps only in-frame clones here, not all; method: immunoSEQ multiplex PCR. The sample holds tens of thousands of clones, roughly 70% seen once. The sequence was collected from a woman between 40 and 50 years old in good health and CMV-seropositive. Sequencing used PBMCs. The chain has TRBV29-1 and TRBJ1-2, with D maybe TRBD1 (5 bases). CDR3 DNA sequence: TGCAGCGCCCGTTCGGGGGAGACCTATGGCTACACCTTC. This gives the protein CSARSGETYGYTF.